The clone carrying this T cell receptor (beta chain) was detected ten times or more. Its antigen is not identified. The source of the sample is a study of blood T cells in healthy people across ages. Whole-study results and caveats: Older age went with lower TCR beta diversity per million T cells, in a roughly linear way. Among long-lived donors, naive CD4+ cells were more numerous and diversity higher than in aged donors.

PBMCs were isolated at a quantity of at least 6.5 million per sample. Looked up from germline, CDR1 is MNHNS and CDR2 is SASEGT. There are 20 residues in the CDR3. The ends lost 3 bases at V and 3 bases at J; junction bases unmatched: 21. For the second PCR, which ran for about 7 to 11 cycles, a sample-barcoded 5' primer and a J-beta primer mix were used. TCRdb fed the 5' RACE reads into MiXCR, producing one record per CDR3 protein. The sample yields some 1.5 million distinct CDR3 sequences, 28% seen once. The rearrangement links TRBV6-1 to TRBJ2-7, with 9 bases matching TRBD1. The sequence was obtained from a woman aged 25 to 39 in good health. Sequenced material: blood. The CDR3 DNA reads as TGTGCCAGCAGTGAGGCGGGGACAGGGTCAACAACAGGACGAGGCTACGAGCAGTACTTC. Protein: CASSEAGTGSTTGRGYEQYF.